Each of the 28 T cell receptor beta chains below was sequenced from the same sample in a study of cytomegalovirus exposure and HLA in healthy donors. Primers: 60 Vbeta forward and 13 Jbeta reverse. The repertoire was sequenced with immunoSEQ multiplex PCR; TCRdb's copy has only in-frame clones and lacks some. The sample includes about 100,000 clones, about three quarters of them seen just once. The sample was PBMCs. The receptor set was obtained from a male donor in good health and CMV-seropositive.

The chain carries TRBV11-1 and TRBJ2-2; a weak D match, TRBD2 (5 bases). Germline lookup yields CDR1 SGHAT and CDR2 FQDESV (reference sequence). Between the trimmed V and J ends, which lost 7 bases and 10 bases, there was a span of 19 bases. This CDR3 spans 14 amino acids. This chain's CDR3 is CASTERYSREELFF. The CDR3 nucleotides read TGTGCCAGCACCGAAAGGTACTCCCGGGAGGAGCTGTTTTTT.

V usage is TRBV28 and J usage is TRBJ1-2; D might be TRBD1 (6 bases). The CDR3 covers 12 residues. Germline loops: CDR1 MDHEN, CDR2 SYDVKM. The V end was cut by 4 bases, the J end by 6 bases, with 9 bases between. CDR3 residues: CASSSHRDGYTF. The CDR3 DNA reads as TGTGCCAGCAGTTCACACAGGGATGGCTACACCTTC.

This chain links TRBV2 with TRBJ1-2; 9 bases match TRBD1. The V gene's germline CDR1 is SNHLY and CDR2 FYNNEI. Trimming took 5 bases from V and 8 from J; bases not matched to a gene: 12. There are 15 residues in the CDR3. For the CDR3, the DNA is TGTGCCAGCAGTTTCTGGTCCGGGACAGGGTGGGGCTACACCTTC. Translating gives CASSFWSGTGWGYTF.

The chain has TRBV10-1 and TRBJ2-1; TRBD2 aligns across 8 bases. Germline-derived CDR1 and CDR2 are WNHNN and SYGVQD (reference sequence). With 6 bases clipped from V and 3 bases from J, the junction kept 7 bases outside the gene matches. CDR3 length equals 15 residues. DNA of the CDR3: TGCGCCAGCAGCCACGACGGGGGGGGCTACAATGAGCAGTTCTTC. Protein sequence: CASSHDGGGYNEQFF.

This clone was seen more than once but under ten times. The J gene is TRBJ1-5, the V gene TRBV27; D is uncertain. Trimming stripped 5 bases from V and 4 bases from J, with 9 bases between. The germline gives CDR1 MNHEY, CDR2 SMNVEV (reference sequence). CDR3 size: 13 residues. In DNA, the CDR3 is TGTGCCAGCAGTCCCGACTGGAATCAGCCCCAGCATTTT. Encoded protein: CASSPDWNQPQHF.

The J gene is TRBJ1-4, the V gene TRBV10-3; 12 nucleotides agree with TRBD1. J was trimmed by 8 bases and V by 5 bases; bases with no gene match: 6. This CDR3 is built from 15 residues. The V gene's germline CDR1 is ENHRY and CDR2 SYGVKD. CDR3 sequence (DNA): TGTGCCATCAGTAAGGGACAGGGGGCTGGAGAAAAACTGTTTTTT. It encodes CAISKGQGAGEKLFF.

The chain employs TRBV4-3 and TRBJ2-1; 13 nucleotides agree with TRBD2. This CDR3 comprises 17 residues. CDR1 is LGHNA, CDR2 YSLEER, per germline. V shed 1 base and J 4 bases; nucleotides not matched to a gene: 4. The CDR3 DNA sequence: TGCGCCAGCAGCCAAGGACGGACTAGCGGGGGATACAATGAGCAGTTCTTC. Translated: CASSQGRTSGGYNEQFF.

This CDR3 reads CASSAPGQPYEQYF. In DNA, the CDR3 is TGTGCCAGCAGTGCCCCGGGACAGCCCTACGAGCAGTACTTC. The V call is TRBV28, the J call TRBJ2-7; 7 bases line up with TRBD1. This CDR3 has 14 residues. J gave up 2 bases and V 5 bases, and 6 bases lay outside the gene matches. Germline values: CDR1 MDHEN, CDR2 SYDVKM.

The chain is built from TRBV11-2 and TRBJ2-7; 12 nucleotides line up with TRBD1. Germline V gives CDR1 SGHAT, CDR2 FQNNGV. The length of the CDR3 is 19 residues. The V and J ends lost 7 bases and 3 bases, in that order; junction bases with no gene match: 19. The CDR3 is CASTPAGTGGYLGIYEQYF. CDR3 coding DNA: TGTGCCAGCACCCCAGCGGGGACAGGGGGCTATTTAGGGATCTACGAGCAGTACTTC.

This rearrangement joins TRBV18 to TRBJ1-2; weak D call: TRBD1 (5 bases). The CDR3 runs to 14 residues. Germline V gives CDR1 KGHSH, CDR2 LQKENI. Trimming took 3 bases from V and 3 from J, leaving 11 bases between them. CDR3: CASSPRGSDYGYTF. As DNA, the CDR3 is TGTGCCAGCTCACCGCGGGGGTCAGACTATGGCTACACCTTC.

The V and J genes are TRBV5-8 and TRBJ2-1; D uncertain. Trimming removed 3 bases from V and 4 bases from J, with 2 bases in between. Per the germline V gene, CDR1 is SGHTS and CDR2 is YDEGEE. The CDR3 runs to 11 residues. The CDR3 region has the DNA TGTGCCAGCAGCTCATACAATGAGCAGTTCTTC. Residues: CASSSYNEQFF.

The rearrangement uses TRBV9 and TRBJ2-1, with 10 bases identical to TRBD2. V was clipped by 4 bases and J by 10 bases; unmatched bases: 14. This CDR3 contains 16 residues. Germline V CDR1 and CDR2: SGDLS, YYNGEE. CDR3 loop: CASSFRSGGAVEEQFF. In DNA form, the CDR3 reads TGTGCCAGCAGCTTTCGAAGCGGGGGGGCCGTAGAAGAGCAGTTCTTC. The whole variable domain, filled in from reference TRBV9 and TRBJ2-1, reads DSGVTQTPKHLITATGQRVTLRCSPRSGDLSVYWYQQSLDQGLQFLIQYYNGEERAKGNILERFSAQQFPDLHSELNLSSLELGDSALYFCASSFRSGGAVEEQFFGPGTRLTVL.

CDR3 region: CASSKGQDPWGEQYF. In DNA, the CDR3 is TGCGCCAGCAGCAAGGGACAGGACCCCTGGGGCGAGCAGTACTTC. V is TRBV5-1 and J is TRBJ2-7; 8 bases map to TRBD1. The CDR3 extends over 15 amino acids. In germline, CDR1 is SGHRS, CDR2 YFSETQ. J lost 6 bases, V lost 4 bases, and 12 bases had no gene match. Combining the CDR3 with reference TRBV5-1 and TRBJ2-7 gives the whole variable domain KAGVTQTPRYLIKTRGQQVTLSCSPISGHRSVSWYQQTPGQGLQFLFEYFSETQRNKGNFPGRFSGRQFSNSRSEMNVSTLELGDSALYLCASSKGQDPWGEQYFGPGTRLTVT.

V is TRBV29-1 and J is TRBJ2-3; D might be TRBD1 (6 bases). CDR1 and CDR2 from the germline V gene are SQVTM and ANQGSEA. Trimming took off 6 bases at V and 2 bases at J, with 12 bases between the two ends. This CDR3 has 13 amino acids. As DNA, the CDR3 is TGCAGCGTCACCGGACAGTCCACAGATACGCAGTATTTT. This gives the protein CSVTGQSTDTQYF.

This clone was detected a few times. This rearrangement joins TRBV10-3 to TRBJ2-5; a weak D match, TRBD1 (5 bases). V lost 5 bases and J lost 5, with 12 bases in between. This CDR3 has 13 residues. CDR1 ENHRY and CDR2 SYGVKD come from the germline V gene. As DNA, the CDR3 is TGTGCCATCAGTTTGACAGTCTCGGAGACCCAGTACTTC. This sequence encodes CAISLTVSETQYF.

This clone appeared once. The chain uses TRBV7-3 and TRBJ2-3, with D perhaps matching TRBD2 (5 bases). V dropped 4 bases and J dropped 4 bases, with 15 bases sitting between them. Germline CDR1 reads SGHTA; CDR2 reads FQGTGA. CDR3 length equals 15 residues. The CDR3 coding sequence is TGTGCCAGCAGCTCCCGGGGTTGGTCCCCAGATACGCAGTATTTT. It encodes CASSSRGWSPDTQYF.

Comments on this clone: The sample has other DNA sequences that encode this CDR3 too. The chain recombines TRBV5-8 with TRBJ2-1, with D possibly TRBD1 on 6 matching bases. V lost 2 bases and J lost 0, with 9 bases in between. The CDR3 length is 15 residues. Germline lookup yields CDR1 SGHTS and CDR2 YDEGEE. CDR3 residues: CASSLQGGSYNEQFF. The CDR3 bases are TGTGCCAGCAGCTTACAGGGTGGCTCCTACAATGAGCAGTTCTTC. The variable domain in full, with the rest retrieved from reference TRBV5-8 and TRBJ2-1, is EAGVTQSPTHLIKTRGQQATLRCSPISGHTSVYWYQQALGLGLQFLLWYDEGEERNRGNFPPRFSGRQFPNYSSELNVNALELEDSALYLCASSLQGGSYNEQFFGPGTRLTVL.

This clone was counted a few times. V gene TRBV7-9 combines with J gene TRBJ1-1; D is unresolved. Germline assignment: CDR1 SEHNR and CDR2 FQNEAQ (reference sequence). With 1 base removed from V and 7 bases from J, the gap between germline ends came to 4 bases. The CDR3 runs to 11 residues. CDR3 bases: TGTGCCAGCAGCTTAGGAGGTGAAGCTTTCTTT. Its protein product is CASSLGGEAFF.

This clone has only a few counts. The V call is TRBV6-5, the J call TRBJ1-2; D possibly corresponds to TRBD1 (5 bases). This CDR3 spans 12 amino acids. CDR1 MNHEY and CDR2 SVGAGI come from the germline V gene. The ends were cut back, 6 bases at V and 7 bases at J, with 12 bases in the middle. The CDR3 DNA sequence: TGTGCCAGCAGCCAGCAGGGTCGTGGCTACACCTTC. This translates into CASSQQGRGYTF.

This clone was seen only once. The chain links TRBV9 to TRBJ2-1; the match to TRBD2 covers 7 bases. This CDR3 has 16 residues. CDR1 and CDR2 from the germline V gene are SGDLS and YYNGEE. The V and J ends lost 4 bases and 3 bases, in that order; junction bases with no gene match: 10. CDR3 coding DNA: TGTGCCAGCAGCCTTACGGTGGGGGGGGTCTACAATGAGCAGTTCTTC. Protein product: CASSLTVGGVYNEQFF.

With regard to this clone: Other DNA sequences in the same sample also yield this CDR3. This chain connects TRBV19 to TRBJ1-4; 11 bases agree with TRBD1. Germline assignment: CDR1 LNHDA and CDR2 SQIVND (reference sequence). After removal of 5 bases from V and 1 base from J, the junction contained 0 bases not matched to a gene. CDR3 size: 15 residues. For the CDR3, the DNA is TGTGCCAGTAGTGGGACAGGGGGAACTAATGAAAAACTGTTTTTT. It specifies CASSGTGGTNEKLFF. The full variable domain, in which reference TRBV19 and TRBJ1-4 provide the parts outside the CDR3, is DGGITQSPKYLFRKEGQNVTLSCEQNLNHDAMYWYRQDPGQGLRLIYYSQIVNDFQKGDIAEGYSVSREKKESFPLTVTSAQKNPTAFYLCASSGTGGTNEKLFFGSGTQLSVL.

This chain connects TRBV10-1 to TRBJ2-3, with D tentatively TRBD2 (6 bases). CDR1 and CDR2 from the germline V gene are WNHNN and SYGVQD (reference sequence). Trimming stripped 10 bases from V and 3 bases from J, with 17 bases between. The CDR3 spans 14 residues. CDR3 region: CATPGGAGTDTQYF. In nucleotides, the CDR3 is TGCGCCACCCCAGGAGGGGCTGGTACAGATACGCAGTATTTT.

The chain links TRBV7-8 to TRBJ2-6; 7 bases align to TRBD1. Trimming cost V 5 bases and J 4 bases; bases outside gene matches: 8. Per germline, CDR1 SGHVS and CDR2 FQNEAQ. This CDR3 is built from 16 residues. CDR3 residues: CASSPWSGQGANVLTF. CDR3 in DNA: TGTGCCAGCAGCCCGTGGTCGGGACAGGGGGCCAACGTCCTGACTTTC.

The rearrangement links TRBV28 to TRBJ2-6; D remains unclear. CDR1 and CDR2 (germline): MDHEN, SYDVKM. The CDR3 loop spans 15 amino acids. The V end lost 5 bases, the J end lost 1 base, and 9 bases lay between the germline ends. DNA for the CDR3: TGTGCCAGCAGTCGAGCCGGGTCTGGGGCCAACGTCCTGACTTTC. Translating it yields CASSRAGSGANVLTF.

The V and J genes are TRBV10-1 and TRBJ2-1; 7 bases align to TRBD1. The CDR3 length is 15 residues. J lost 0 bases, V lost 6 bases, and 5 bases had no gene match. CDR1 and CDR2 (germline): WNHNN, SYGVQD (reference sequence). The CDR3 coding sequence is TGCGCCAGCAGCCGGGACAGCAGCTCCTACAATGAGCAGTTCTTC. This translates into CASSRDSSSYNEQFF.

The chain uses TRBV4-3 and TRBJ2-7, with 11 positions matching TRBD1. After removal of 5 bases from V and 3 bases from J, the junction contained 6 bases not matched to a gene. The germline gives CDR1 LGHNA, CDR2 YSLEER. The CDR3 totals 15 residues. CDR3 in amino acids: CASSVGTGGIYEQYF. CDR3 coding DNA: TGCGCCAGCAGCGTAGGGACAGGGGGTATCTACGAGCAGTACTTC.

V usage is TRBV7-6 and J usage is TRBJ1-6; TRBD1 matches 8 bases. The CDR3 has 14 residues. The V gene's germline CDR1 is SGHVS and CDR2 FNYEAQ. Losses at the gene ends were 5 bases for V and 7 bases for J; bases not matched to a gene: 4. This CDR3 is CASSLRQGNSPLHF. For the CDR3, the DNA is TGTGCCAGCAGCCTCCGACAGGGGAATTCACCCCTCCACTTT.

This chain connects TRBV19 to TRBJ2-3, with D uncertain. V gave up 2 bases and J gave up 4 bases, with 10 bases separating them. The CDR3 is 14 residues long. Looked up from germline, CDR1 is LNHDA and CDR2 is SQIVND (reference sequence). CDR3 in amino acids: CASSISHSADTQYF. The CDR3 DNA reads as TGTGCCAGTAGTATATCCCACTCGGCAGATACGCAGTATTTT.